This TCR beta chain was captured by sequencing in a study of cytomegalovirus exposure and HLA in healthy donors. Points on this clone: The antigen is not known.

CDR3 length: 11 residues. V lost 6 bases, J lost 5 bases, and 11 bases lay in between. Germline CDR1 is GTSNPN and CDR2 is SVGIG (reference sequence). The PCR used 60 Vbeta and 13 Jbeta primers. This table comes from immunoSEQ multiplex PCR, and its TCRdb copy is limited to in-frame clones, with some not included. The sample yields 160,000 or so clones, about 72% seen once. Broader study findings: Cytomegalovirus status, reportedly, was diagnosed with high specificity and sensitivity by the classifier.

Sequencing input: PBMCs. The sequence derives from a male donor in good health and CMV-seronegative. The chain carries TRBV30 and TRBJ2-7; maybe TRBD1 (5 bases). The CDR3 is CACARADEQYF. CDR3 DNA sequence: TGTGCCTGCGCCAGGGCGGACGAGCAGTACTTC.